The clone carrying this TCR beta chain was seen at least ten times. Its matching antigen is unknown. The sample originates from a study of Graves' ophthalmopathy and Graves' hyperthyroidism. Overall study context: Hyperthyroidism showing no ophthalmopathy within 18 months of follow-up was stable.

Amplification from RNA transcripts yielded the TCR beta CDR3 regions. First-round RT-PCR employed HTBI primers, with a second-round multiplex PCR after it. Each CDR3 protein gets one entry after TCRdb re-called the multiplex PCR reads with MiXCR. The data hold over a million distinct CDR3 sequences, with about two fifths observed a single time. Study-wide points: The blood repertoire also included most expanded thyroid clonotypes above 0.001 frequency.

The germline V and J ends were trimmed by 4 bases and 7 bases, with 14 bases remaining between them. CDR1 and CDR2 (germline): SGHRS, YFSETQ. The CDR3 loop spans 14 amino acids. This chain uses TRBV5-1 with TRBJ2-2; D is tentatively TRBD1 or TRBD2 (5 bases each). The sequencing input was peripheral blood or thyroid tissue (not recorded which). The TCR comes from an adult man with Graves' hyperthyroidism. CDR3 sequence reads: CASSETEGIGELFF. In nucleotides, the CDR3 is TGCGCCAGCAGCGAGACAGAGGGGATCGGGGAGCTGTTTTTT.